These 11 T cell receptor beta chains share one sample of origin, sequenced in a study of identical twins. TCRdb re-called the 5' RACE reads with MiXCR, one entry per CDR3 protein. The sample includes 700,000 or so distinct CDR3 sequences, 8.5% to 9.5% of them seen just once. The same data also contributed to another study, on yellow fever vaccine responses in identical twins.

Sequencing was carried out using PBMCs. Receptors were obtained from a woman aged 18-29 years in good health.

This chain uses TRBV7-2 with TRBJ1-4; TRBD1 aligns across 7 bases. Trimming took 5 bases from V and 7 from J; bases not matched to a gene: 13. This CDR3 is built from 16 residues. Germline loops: CDR1 SGHTA, CDR2 FQGNSA. The CDR3 region has the DNA TGTGCCAGCAGCCCCTCGACAGGGAGGGGTGGTGAAAAACTGTTTTTT. Encoded protein: CASSPSTGRGGEKLFF.

This clonotype appeared many times. This chain uses TRBV7-9 with TRBJ2-2; TRBD2 is a possible D gene (6 bases). The germline V gene has CDR1 SEHNR and CDR2 FQNEAQ (reference sequence). Trimming stripped 5 bases from V and 1 base from J, with 8 bases between. The CDR3 extends over 14 amino acids. CDR3 DNA: TGTGCCAGCAGCCGGGGACTGAACACCGGGGAGCTGTTTTTT. It codes for CASSRGLNTGELFF.

This clonotype has only a few counts. This rearrangement joins TRBV28 to TRBJ1-5, with TRBD1 matching 9 bases. The J segment lost 6 bases and the V segment lost 5 bases, leaving 8 bases of the junction unmatched. Germline V gene lookup returns CDR1 MDHEN and CDR2 SYDVKM. The CDR3 consists of 15 residues. The CDR3, as DNA: TGTGCCAGCAGTCCCGGGACAGGGATGTTTCAGCCCCAGCATTTT. Amino acids: CASSPGTGMFQPQHF.

This clonotype was detected ten times or more. This chain joins TRBV7-9 and TRBJ2-3; tentatively, D is TRBD2 (6 bases). V lost 4 bases and J 2 bases, leaving 13 bases between the germline ends. The germline CDR1 and CDR2 sequences are SEHNR and FQNEAQ (reference sequence). The CDR3 runs 15 residues. The CDR3 coding sequence is TGTGCCAGCAGCTCGGACTACTTAACCACAGATACGCAGTATTTT. Amino acids: CASSSDYLTTDTQYF.

The V and J genes are TRBV27 and TRBJ2-5, with D unresolved. The CDR3 consists of 14 residues. With 3 bases removed from V and 1 base from J, the gap between germline ends came to 9 bases. The germline V gene encodes CDR1 MNHEY and CDR2 SMNVEV (reference sequence). The chain's CDR3 is CASSLSPAQETQYF. CDR3 in DNA: TGTGCCAGCAGTTTGAGTCCAGCCCAAGAGACCCAGTACTTC.

The chain uses TRBV20-1 and TRBJ2-5; 9 positions agree with TRBD1. There are 13 residues in the CDR3. Germline CDR1 reads DFQATT; CDR2 reads SNEGSKA (reference sequence). The V and J ends lost 6 bases and 4 bases, in that order; junction bases with no gene match: 6. The CDR3 here is CSANTGGPETQYF. The CDR3 bases are TGCAGTGCGAATACAGGGGGCCCAGAGACCCAGTACTTC.

V gene TRBV3-1 combines with J gene TRBJ2-7; a possible D gene is TRBD1 (5 bases). V was shortened by 8 bases and J by 2 bases, with 13 bases between the two germline ends. Germline CDR1 reads LGHDT; CDR2 reads YNNKEL (reference sequence). The CDR3 contains 13 residues. CDR3 DNA: TGTGCCAGCCGCTCGGACACAGCCTACGAGCAGTACTTC. Protein product: CASRSDTAYEQYF.

The chain couples TRBV6-1 to TRBJ1-2; D might be TRBD1 (5 bases). CDR3 length: 13 residues. Per germline, CDR1 MNHNS and CDR2 SASEGT. The V gene lost 1 base and the J gene lost 5 bases, with 8 bases spanning the gap. CDR3: CASSEGGGYGYTF. As DNA, the CDR3 is TGTGCCAGCAGTGAAGGGGGCGGTTATGGCTACACCTTC.

The chain is built from TRBV18 and TRBJ2-6, with D possibly called TRBD1 or TRBD2 (6 bases each). CDR1 and CDR2 from the germline V gene are KGHSH and LQKENI. CDR3 size: 19 residues. Between the trimmed V and J ends, which lost 2 bases and 1 base, there was a span of 18 bases. CDR3 residues: CASSPLRGAPSSGANVLTF. The CDR3 nucleotides are TGTGCCAGCTCACCATTAAGGGGGGCGCCCAGTTCTGGGGCCAACGTCCTGACTTTC.

The table lists this clonotype with a few counts. CDR3 residues: CASSLGTIVNSPLHF. The CDR3 DNA is TGTGCCAGCAGCTTGGGGACAATCGTTAATTCACCCCTCCACTTT. The chain uses TRBV5-5 and TRBJ1-6; D may be TRBD1 (5 bases). CDR3 length: 15 residues. The germline CDR1 and CDR2 sequences are SGHKS and YYEKEE (reference sequence). The ends were cut back, 0 bases at V and 6 bases at J, with 10 bases in the middle.

This clonotype was counted at least ten times. J is TRBJ2-2 and V is TRBV7-9; D might be TRBD2 (5 bases). The germline V and J ends were trimmed by 10 bases and 4 bases, with 10 bases remaining between them. Looked up from germline, CDR1 is SEHNR and CDR2 is FQNEAQ (reference sequence). The CDR3 loop spans 12 amino acids. This CDR3 is CAIRRLTGELFF. The CDR3 bases are TGTGCCATCAGGAGGCTCACCGGGGAGCTGTTTTTT.